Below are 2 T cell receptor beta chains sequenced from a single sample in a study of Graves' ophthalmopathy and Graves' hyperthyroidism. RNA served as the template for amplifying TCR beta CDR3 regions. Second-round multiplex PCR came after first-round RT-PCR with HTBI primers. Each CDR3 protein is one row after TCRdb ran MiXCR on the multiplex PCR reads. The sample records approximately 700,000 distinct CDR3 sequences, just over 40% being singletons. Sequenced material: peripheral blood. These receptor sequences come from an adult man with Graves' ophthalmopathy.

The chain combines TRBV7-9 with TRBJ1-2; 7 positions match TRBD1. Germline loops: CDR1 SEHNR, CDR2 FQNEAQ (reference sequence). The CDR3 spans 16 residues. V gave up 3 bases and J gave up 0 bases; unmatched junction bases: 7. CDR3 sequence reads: CASSFMPGQTNYGYTF. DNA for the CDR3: TGTGCCAGCAGCTTCATGCCGGGACAGACTAACTATGGCTACACCTTC.

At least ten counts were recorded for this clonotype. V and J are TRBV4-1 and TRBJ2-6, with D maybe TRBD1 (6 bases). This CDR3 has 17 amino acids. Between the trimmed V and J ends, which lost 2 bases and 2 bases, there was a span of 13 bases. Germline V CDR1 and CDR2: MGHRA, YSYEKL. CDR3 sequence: CASSQPWTAAGANVLTF. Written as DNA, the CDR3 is TGCGCCAGCAGCCAACCCTGGACAGCCGCTGGGGCCAACGTCCTGACTTTC.